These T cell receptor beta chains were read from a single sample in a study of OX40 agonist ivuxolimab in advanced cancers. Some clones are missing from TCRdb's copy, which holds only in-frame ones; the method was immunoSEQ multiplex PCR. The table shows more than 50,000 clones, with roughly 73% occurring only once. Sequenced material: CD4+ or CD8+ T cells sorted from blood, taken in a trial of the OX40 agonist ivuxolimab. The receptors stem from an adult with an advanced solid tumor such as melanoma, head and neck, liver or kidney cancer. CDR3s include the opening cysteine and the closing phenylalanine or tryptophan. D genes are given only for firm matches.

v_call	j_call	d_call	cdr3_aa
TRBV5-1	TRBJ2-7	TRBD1	CASSFGTGLYEQYF
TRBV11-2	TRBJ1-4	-	CASSAVGGPRGEKLFF
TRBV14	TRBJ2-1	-	CASSQSLLAGRGNEQFF
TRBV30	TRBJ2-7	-	CAWTDWAYEQYF
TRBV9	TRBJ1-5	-	CASSDRDGNQPQHF
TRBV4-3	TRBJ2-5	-	CASSQDRQGGRETQYF
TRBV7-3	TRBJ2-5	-	CASSRLGGAGETQYF
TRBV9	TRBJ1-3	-	CASSGYRAEAGNTIYF
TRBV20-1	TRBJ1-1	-	CSASRNTEAFF
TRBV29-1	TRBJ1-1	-	CSAHGGGWAEAFF
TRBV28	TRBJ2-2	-	CASSPDTWRTGELFF
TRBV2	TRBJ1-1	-	CANEGTYKNTEAFF
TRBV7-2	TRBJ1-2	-	CASSPSFGYTF
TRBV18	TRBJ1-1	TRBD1	CASFPDRATEAFF
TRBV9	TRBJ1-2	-	CASSPNSPNYGYTF
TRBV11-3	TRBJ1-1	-	CASSLDGRPNTEAFF
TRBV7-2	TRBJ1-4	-	CASSLAGPGEKLFF
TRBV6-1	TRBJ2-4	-	CASSEAVPGQAKNIQYF
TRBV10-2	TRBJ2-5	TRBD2	CAKRGSGGGKETQYF
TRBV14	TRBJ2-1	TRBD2	CASSRRLASEQFF
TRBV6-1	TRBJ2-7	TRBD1	CASRISLRGPYEQYF
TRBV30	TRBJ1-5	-	CAWDVGGSNQPQHF
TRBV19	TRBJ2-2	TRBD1	CASSSRPGQGVAGELFF
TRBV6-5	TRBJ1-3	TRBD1	CASSRQGGGRNTIYF
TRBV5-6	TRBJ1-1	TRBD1	CASSLIGQASWTEAFF
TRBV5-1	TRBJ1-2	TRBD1	CASSLGQGGYGYTF
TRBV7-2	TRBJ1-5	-	CASSRGRNQPQHF
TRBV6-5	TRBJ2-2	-	CASSYSGSRFELFF
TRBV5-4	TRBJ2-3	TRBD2	CASSLAPTSGGPDTQYF
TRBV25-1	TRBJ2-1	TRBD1	CATVRTGYNEQFF
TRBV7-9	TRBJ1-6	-	CASSPYRGSYNSPLHF